This is a list of T cell receptor beta chains from one sample in a study of T cell changes during pregnancy in multiple sclerosis. Generated by immunoSEQ multiplex PCR, the TCRdb table keeps only in-frame clones and is missing some. The sample consists of under 65,000 clones, around 93% of them appearing once. The specimen was CD4+ T cells from peripheral blood mononuclear cells, collected after pregnancy. The receptors were sampled from a female donor with multiple sclerosis, enrolled in a pregnancy study. The conserved cysteine and the conserved F or W are not part of the CDR3 here.

>TRBJ2-6|TRBV29-1
SVDQGASSGANVLT
>TRBJ1-2|TRBV7-9
ASSLDWTGNYGYT
>TRBJ2-3|TRBV7-2
ASSLQPLAGGATDTQY
>TRBJ1-2|TRBV9
ASSVTGITSTGYT
>TRBJ1-1|TRBV5-1
ASSYYGQGNTEAF
>TRBJ2-6|TRBV5-6
ASSPGQSFSGANVLT
>TRBJ1-6|TRBV4-2
ASSQETGVNSPLH
>TRBJ2-7|TRBV7-2
ASSLTGPRDEQY
>TRBJ1-5|TRBV6-5
ASSYGRAPGNQPQH
>TRBJ2-7|TRBV4-2
ASSQGPSGNYEQY
>TRBJ1-4|TRBV10-3
AITPGVGEKLF
>TRBJ2-2|TRBV7-3
ASSFGQLAGELF
>TRBJ2-3|TRBV6-6
ASSQRTARASDTQY
>TRBJ1-5|TRBV2
ASSVLGGPQH
>TRBJ2-1|TRBV30
AWRLMGAGIQF
>TRBJ1-1|TRBV5-1
ASSLIVSNTEAF
>TRBJ2-7|TRBV6-5
ASSYSRSAPITD
>TRBJ2-2|TRBV7-3
ASSRGGTGELF
>TRBJ2-7|TRBV5-1
ASSFTGVSYEQY
>TRBJ1-2|TRBV7-2
ASSLETGYSDGYT
>TRBJ1-1|TRBV29-1
SASHRGGNTEAF
>TRBJ2-4|TRBV6-6
ASWDRALAKNIQY
>TRBJ1-4|TRBV2
ASTTRFATNEKLF
>TRBJ1-5|TRBV6-1
ASSERGNQPQH
>TRBJ2-3|TRBV6-5
ASSSPEGRPDTQY
>TRBJ1-5|TRBV7-2
ASRAHNSNQPQH
>TRBJ2-7|TRBV9
ASSRSSGGPLSSYEQY
>TRBJ1-1|TRBV30
AWSAHTGRTEAF
>TRBJ1-4|TRBV18
ASSPTGKATNEKLF
>TRBJ1-2|TRBV19
ASRGGQGFYGYT
>TRBJ2-1|TRBV7-2
ASSLGGLGWV
>TRBJ1-2|TRBV7-2
ASSYGTGGRGYT
>TRBJ2-2|TRBV9
ASSGLTETGELF
>TRBJ2-7|TRBV9
ASSVETGYEQY
>TRBJ2-4|TRBV2
ASYRGNIQY
>TRBJ2-7|TRBV30
AWSQGFHEQY
>TRBJ1-4|TRBV30
AWRQGREKLF
>TRBJ2-3|TRBV19
ASSIGRGSTDTQY
>TRBJ2-5|TRBV7-2
ASSLDLVGGETQY
>TRBJ1-2|TRBV18
ASSPGQAQGYT
>TRBJ1-1|TRBV5-3
ARSFSEQGIRVGTEAF
>TRBJ1-5|TRBV7-4
ASSSRDRVFNSNQPQH
>TRBJ2-2|TRBV5-5
ASRTGANTGELF
>TRBJ1-6|TRBV19
ASSPLLMRDNSPLH
>TRBJ2-2|TRBV9
ASSVVAGGTGTGELF
>TRBJ1-4|TRBV29-1
SVERGGEKLF
>TRBJ2-7|TRBV5-4
ASSSGGGSSLYEQY
>TRBJ1-1|TRBV5-1
ASSLGEIQGEGVKAF
>TRBJ1-1|TRBV5-6
ASIGWRRDTEAF
>TRBJ2-5|TRBV5-1
ASSPGDRGRQETQY
>TRBJ1-5|TRBV19
ASSLVGSFNQPQH
>TRBJ2-1|TRBV7-2
ASSYHRGAGNEQF
>TRBJ1-3|TRBV7-9
ASSPGFSSNTIY
>TRBJ1-6|TRBV7-2
ASSLANLNSPLH